This T cell receptor beta chain was documented in a study of vaccination effects on CD4 cells after COVID-19. Study results and caveats: Vaccine- and infection-induced clones showed marked clonal contraction late following vaccination. From healthy vaccinees, only 1 of 255 vaccine-induced clones also reacted to common cold coronaviruses.

As regards this clone: Its antigen is currently unknown.

The data were produced by immunoSEQ multiplex PCR, yet TCRdb's version contains in-frame clones alone and is incomplete. The table records 67,000 or so clones, approximately 70% of them present only once. Antigen-specific CD4+ T cells were first expanded with viral peptide pools by the ViraFEST assay and only then sequenced. Culture lasted around eleven days before CD4+ T cell isolation. Nobody among the vaccine recipients had prior SARS-CoV-2 infection (nucleocapsid antibodies were negative). This CDR3 comprises 18 residues. The V gene's germline CDR1 is SGDLS and CDR2 YYNGEE. V was pared by 0 bases and J by 2 bases, with 8 bases of the junction left unmatched.

Material: CD4+ T cells from PBMCs cultured with HCoV-OC43 spike peptides, obtained before COVID-19 vaccination. Sample subset: HCoV-OC43 spike overlapping peptide pool stimulation. The source is a human donor who received a COVID-19 vaccine. The V and J genes are TRBV9 and TRBJ2-5, with TRBD2 identical over 12 bases. The CDR3 loop reads CASSVALAGGQLQETQYF. The CDR3 DNA reads as TGTGCCAGCAGCGTAGCGCTAGCGGGGGGGCAGCTTCAAGAGACCCAGTACTTC.